Described below is a single TCR beta chain sequence and its context. No antigen is known for it. The data are from a study of T cells in pancreatic ductal adenocarcinoma. This CDR3 is built from 20 residues. V was cut by 7 bases and J by 0 bases, with 30 bases left in between. In germline, CDR1 is SQVTM, CDR2 ANQGSEA. The study's findings and limits: Blood clonality (around 0.066) did not differ significantly from tumor (about 0.12).

Selected pancreatic ductal adenocarcinoma patients had undergone surgery without neoadjuvant therapy. Repertoires were generated with immunoSEQ multiplex PCR, while TCRdb's copy carries only in-frame clones and drops some. The data hold fewer than 5,000 clones, with 68% observed a single time. The source is a human donor with pancreatic ductal adenocarcinoma. Sequencing was performed on pancreatic tumor tissue. The V call is TRBV29-1, the J call TRBJ1-4; a weak D match, TRBD1 (5 bases). Here the CDR3 reads CSAEGRAFIRSAATNEKLFF. The CDR3, as DNA: TGCAGCGCTGAGGGCAGGGCATTCATTAGGAGTGCTGCAACTAATGAAAAACTGTTTTTT.